The 12 T cell receptor beta chains given below trace back to one sample, sequenced in a study of regulatory T cells in long-lasting Graves disease. As to time point: persistent/refractory GD, antithyroid drugs over 5 years with positive TRAb. Extracted PBMC RNA gave rise to the TCR library. Arm-PCR of CDR3 regions and iRepertoire HTBI primers were used to build TCR beta libraries. TCRdb re-called the multiplex PCR reads with MiXCR, one entry per CDR3 protein. There are roughly 450,000 distinct CDR3 sequences in the sample; roughly 20% occur only once, and 7.8% lies in the top ten. The sample was peripheral blood mononuclear cells (PBMCs), taken when the disease was refractory, from a patient treated with antithyroid drugs. The source is a female donor with Graves disease.

The table lists this clonotype with many counts. The chain has TRBV7-2 and TRBJ2-5, with a tentative D call TRBD1 (6 bases). The V gene lost 4 bases and the J gene lost 7 bases, with 19 bases spanning the gap. This CDR3 contains 15 residues. Looked up from germline, CDR1 is SGHTA and CDR2 is FQGNSA. The CDR3 region is CASSSLTGPVGTQYF. CDR3 nucleotides: TGTGCCAGCAGCTCCCTTACAGGGCCGGTCGGGACCCAGTACTTC.

The sample holds many counts of this clonotype. The rearrangement joins TRBV4-1 to TRBJ1-2; D remains ambiguous. Trimming removed 4 bases from V and 4 bases from J, with 13 bases in between. Looked up from germline, CDR1 is MGHRA and CDR2 is YSYEKL. The CDR3 is 14 amino acids. The CDR3 DNA is TGCGCCAGCAGCCGAGGTGGGGAACTCTATGGCTACACCTTC. The encoded protein is CASSRGGELYGYTF.

This clonotype has ten or more counts. V and J are TRBV28 and TRBJ2-7; D ambiguous. The V end lost 6 bases, the J end lost 1 base, and 16 bases lay between the germline ends. The CDR3 is 15 amino acids. Per germline, CDR1 MDHEN and CDR2 SYDVKM. The DNA of the CDR3 is TGTGCCAGCAGGCCTCTAACCAAATTGTCCTACGAGCAGTACTTC. This sequence encodes CASRPLTKLSYEQYF. Complete variable domain (other parts from reference TRBV28 and TRBJ2-7): DVKVTQSSRYLVKRTGEKVFLECVQDMDHENMFWYRQDPGLGLRLIYFSYDVKMKEKGDIPEGYSVSREKKERFSLILESASTNQTSMYLCASRPLTKLSYEQYFGPGTRLTVT.

This rearrangement joins TRBV6-9 to TRBJ2-3; 13 bases align to TRBD2. The CDR3 is 20 amino acids. Losses at the gene ends were 3 bases for V and 0 bases for J; bases not matched to a gene: 12. Germline V gene lookup returns CDR1 MNHGY and CDR2 SVAAGI. This CDR3 is CASSYSTGTSGTASTDTQYF. The CDR3 DNA is TGTGCCAGCAGTTACTCTACCGGGACTAGCGGGACAGCTAGCACAGATACGCAGTATTTT.

This clonotype was counted many times. The chain uses TRBV2 and TRBJ2-2, with D perhaps matching TRBD1 or TRBD2 (6 bases each). This CDR3 is built from 14 residues. Germline lookup yields CDR1 SNHLY and CDR2 FYNNEI. Trimming left V 10 bases short and J 3 bases short, with 15 bases between. CDR3 region: CATLGGGYTGELFF. The CDR3 bases are TGTGCCACCCTAGGAGGGGGGTACACCGGGGAGCTGTTTTTT.

This clonotype was recorded a few times. This rearrangement joins TRBV29-1 to TRBJ2-7; 9 bases are shared with TRBD2. The CDR3 has 15 residues. Germline values: CDR1 SQVTM, CDR2 ANQGSEA. Germline trimming cut 6 bases from V and 5 bases from J; bases unmatched to any gene: 14. The CDR3 DNA reads TGCAGCGTCCGGACCCCCGGGACTAGCTACCACGAGCAGTACTTC. It specifies CSVRTPGTSYHEQYF.

As regards this clonotype: Since a much larger clone is just one base distant, this may be a read error. The CDR3 carries no conserved terminal phenylalanine or tryptophan, so it likely arises from a read error. J is TRBJ2-5 and V is TRBV15, with 7 nucleotides matching TRBD1. The CDR3 is 16 residues long. Germline V CDR1 and CDR2: LNHNV, YYDKDF (reference sequence). Trimming removed 5 bases from V and 0 bases from J; junction bases left unmatched: 9. In nucleotides, the CDR3 is TGTGCCACCAGCCAAGGGACAGCCTTGTACCAAGAGACCCAGTACTCC. It is translated as CATSQGTALYQETQYS.

The table lists this clonotype with a few counts. This rearrangement joins TRBV28 to TRBJ1-3, with a tentative D call TRBD1 (6 bases). Per the germline V gene, CDR1 is MDHEN and CDR2 is SYDVKM. This CDR3 is built from 12 residues. Trimming took off 9 bases at V and 1 base at J, with 7 bases between the two ends. This chain's CDR3 is CASQGSGNTIYF. In DNA, the CDR3 is TGTGCCAGTCAGGGGTCTGGAAACACCATATATTTT.

The table lists this clonotype with a few counts. The J gene is TRBJ2-2, the V gene TRBV2, with a weak D call TRBD2 (7 bases). V lost 5 bases and J 7 bases, leaving 14 bases between the germline ends. The CDR3 is made up of 14 amino acids. Germline-derived CDR1 and CDR2 are SNHLY and FYNNEI. The CDR3 here is CASSTTGRGGELFF. CDR3 bases: TGTGCCAGCAGTACCACAGGGAGGGGCGGGGAGCTGTTTTTT.

The table lists this clonotype with a count of one. A far larger clone is only one base removed, so a read error is likely. V and J are TRBV6-1 and TRBJ2-7; TRBD2 is a possible D gene (5 bases). The CDR3 length is 14 residues. Germline assignment: CDR1 MNHNS and CDR2 SASEGT. Trimming pared 6 bases from V and 3 bases from J, leaving 15 bases between. This chain's CDR3 is CASSLGRANYEQYF. CDR3 bases: TGTGCCAGCAGCTTAGGGCGGGCGAACTACGAGCAGTACTTC.

This clonotype was detected ten times or more. V is TRBV20-1 and J is TRBJ1-2, with unresolved D. Germline assignment: CDR1 DFQATT and CDR2 SNEGSKA (reference sequence). This CDR3 has 14 residues. CDR3 sequence reads: CSPRGLHYELGYTF. The CDR3 DNA is TGCAGCCCCAGAGGACTCCATTATGAACTTGGCTACACCTTC.

This clonotype was observed a handful of times. The rearrangement joins TRBV19 to TRBJ1-1; no firm D call. CDR1 and CDR2 (germline): LNHDA, SQIVND (reference sequence). The CDR3 has 13 amino acids. V was cut by 7 bases and J by 2 bases, with 11 bases left in between. In DNA form, the CDR3 reads TGTGCCAGTACCGACCCGCCTAACACTGAAGCTTTCTTT. It specifies CASTDPPNTEAFF.